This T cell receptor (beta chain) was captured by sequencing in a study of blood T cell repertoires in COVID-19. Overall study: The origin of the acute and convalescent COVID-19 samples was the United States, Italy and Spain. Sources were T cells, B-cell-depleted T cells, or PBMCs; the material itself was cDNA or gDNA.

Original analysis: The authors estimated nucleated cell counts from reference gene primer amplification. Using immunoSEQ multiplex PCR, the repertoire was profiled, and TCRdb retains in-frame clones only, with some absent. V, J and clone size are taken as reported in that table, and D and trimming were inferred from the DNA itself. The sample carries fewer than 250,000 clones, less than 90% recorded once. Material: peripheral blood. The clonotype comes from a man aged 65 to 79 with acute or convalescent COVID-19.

For the CDR3, the DNA is TGTGCCAGTAGTATGGGGCTGTCAACTAATGAAAAACTGTTTTTT. Translating gives CASSMGLSTNEKLFF. The chain combines TRBV19 with TRBJ1-4; a weak D match, TRBD1 (5 bases). This CDR3 has 15 residues. V was shortened by 3 bases and J by 0 bases, with 8 bases between the two germline ends. The germline gives CDR1 LNHDA, CDR2 SQIVND (reference sequence).